A selection of T cell receptor beta chains follows, all from one sample in a study of CD8+CD57+ T cells in acquired aplastic anemia. From the reads, TCRdb called clonotypes with MiXCR, one entry per CDR3 protein. Altogether some 190,000 distinct CDR3 sequences are present, around half being singletons, with the ten largest covering roughly 3%. The sequenced sample consisted of sorted CD4+, CD8+, or CD8+CD57+ T cells (not recorded which) from PBMCs. These receptors came from a human donor in good health. CDR3s include the opening cysteine and the closing phenylalanine or tryptophan.

TRBV20-1	TRBJ2-5	CSARDRGLQETQYF
TRBV27	TRBJ2-1	CASSPSVTPRNEQFF
TRBV20-1	TRBJ2-3	CSASERAGETDTQYF
TRBV11-1	TRBJ1-4	CASSGSTGIRNNEKLFF
TRBV15	TRBJ2-2	CATSRRDTGELFF
TRBV27	TRBJ1-5	CASRDRAYGNQPQHF
TRBV19	TRBJ1-2	CASSPDMAANYGYTF
TRBV10-1	TRBJ2-7	CASSENAGSEQYF
TRBV3-1	TRBJ1-2	CASSPDRINYGYTF
TRBV24-1	TRBJ2-5	CATGDGSQETQYF
TRBV20-1	TRBJ1-1	CSARSLGTGLGNTEAFF
TRBV25-1	TRBJ2-1	CASSEGPSRVSEQFF
TRBV10-3	TRBJ2-7	CAISPGVGAYEQYF
TRBV7-9	TRBJ1-4	CASSLSQGGEKLFF
TRBV15	TRBJ2-1	CATSRDRGIDEQFF
TRBV18	TRBJ2-5	CASSPARGTQETQYF
TRBV28	TRBJ2-1	CASRSLGGRSNEQFF
TRBV20-1	TRBJ2-1	CSAKKREGSYNEQFF
TRBV10-3	TRBJ2-7	CAIKPGTSGYSYEQYF
TRBV19	TRBJ2-1	CASSIGAGNEQFF
TRBV25-1	TRBJ2-7	CASSWKGGRYEQYF
TRBV2	TRBJ1-6	CASSELTVYNSPLHF
TRBV11-2	TRBJ1-6	CASSFGTESSPLHF
TRBV10-1	TRBJ2-2	CASRRDTNTGELFF
TRBV19	TRBJ1-5	CASSIFSADGGQPQHF
TRBV11-2	TRBJ2-3	CASSLVVGAADTQYF
TRBV2	TRBJ2-5	CASTPGQGAETQYF
TRBV11-2	TRBJ2-7	CASSSPRWAGDSYEQYF
TRBV7-3	TRBJ2-5	CASSLTPGLAEETQYF
TRBV5-4	TRBJ2-5	CASSLSLGETQYF
TRBV4-1	TRBJ2-7	CASSQGPSGQVYYEQYF
TRBV28	TRBJ1-2	CASSLGHRSYDYTF
TRBV12-3/TRBV12-4	TRBJ1-5	CASSPRTGGNQPQHF
TRBV15	TRBJ2-7	CATSPQDGAYEQYF
TRBV18	TRBJ2-7	CASSRLPTSGATYEQYF
TRBV5-1	TRBJ1-1	CASSRGQGNTEAFF
TRBV6-1	TRBJ1-5	CASSLGTGSQPQHF
TRBV15	TRBJ1-6	CATSREDTYNSPLHF
TRBV6-5	TRBJ1-1	CASSYDQGEAFF
TRBV20-1	TRBJ2-5	CSARDLTVHQETQYF
TRBV6-1	TRBJ1-3	CASSALPEQGYGNTIYF
TRBV12-3/TRBV12-4	TRBJ2-7	CASSSGGVTGEQYF